These 30 T cell receptor beta chains were sequenced from one sample in a study of blood T cells in healthy people across ages. PCR was performed a second time for 7 to 11 cycles using a sample-barcoded 5' primer and a J-beta primer mix. TCRdb called the 5' RACE reads again in MiXCR, with one record for every CDR3 protein. Of some 730,000 distinct CDR3 sequences in the sample, around a fifth were seen once. Sequenced sample: blood. These receptors were obtained from a man aged 65 to 85 in good health.

The genes are TRBV6-6 and TRBJ2-1; TRBD2 matches at 14 bases. The CDR3 extends over 14 amino acids. The ends lost 8 bases at V and 4 bases at J; junction bases unmatched: 1. Germline loops: CDR1 MNHNY, CDR2 SVGAGI (reference sequence). The CDR3 coding sequence is TGTGCCAGCGGGACTAGCGGGGGATACAATGAGCAGTTCTTC. This codes for CASGTSGGYNEQFF.

This clonotype was picked up a small number of times. The rearrangement links TRBV29-1 to TRBJ1-6, with a weak D call TRBD1 (5 bases). Per the germline V gene, CDR1 is SQVTM and CDR2 is ANQGSEA. CDR3 length equals 14 residues. V shed 3 bases and J shed 4 bases, with 10 bases lying between them. The CDR3 region has the DNA TGCAGCGTTGATGCGGGGCTATATAATTCACCCCTCCACTTT. Its protein is CSVDAGLYNSPLHF.

J is TRBJ2-1 and V is TRBV7-9, with TRBD2 matching over 10 bases. After removal of 0 bases from V and 8 bases from J, the junction contained 7 bases not matched to a gene. Looked up from germline, CDR1 is SEHNR and CDR2 is FQNEAQ (reference sequence). This CDR3 contains 16 residues. CDR3 DNA: TGTGCCAGCAGCTTAGCTACTAGCGGGATGGGCTATGAGCAGTTCTTC. Its protein is CASSLATSGMGYEQFF.

This clonotype appeared a few times. The gene calls are TRBV20-1 and TRBJ2-5; 8 bases map to TRBD1. The germline V gene has CDR1 DFQATT and CDR2 SNEGSKA (reference sequence). This CDR3 region has 13 residues. Trimming took 6 bases from V and 1 from J; bases not matched to a gene: 4. CDR3 sequence reads: CSAITGGQETQYF. In DNA, the CDR3 is TGCAGTGCCATTACAGGGGGCCAAGAGACCCAGTACTTC.

This sequence joins TRBV7-9 and TRBJ1-5, with 7 positions matching TRBD1. V was pared by 5 bases and J by 5 bases, with 3 bases of the junction left unmatched. CDR1 is SEHNR and CDR2 is FQNEAQ in the germline V gene (reference sequence). The CDR3 runs to 13 residues. The CDR3 sequence: CASSTGADQPQHF. In DNA, the CDR3 is TGTGCCAGCAGCACAGGGGCGGATCAGCCCCAGCATTTT.

In its sample, this clonotype was seen a few times. V and J are TRBV6-5 and TRBJ1-2, with D unresolved. Germline V gene sequence: CDR1 MNHEY, CDR2 SVGAGI. With 10 bases removed from V and 8 bases from J, the gap between germline ends came to 17 bases. The CDR3 length is 12 residues. CDR3 protein: CATEGAPGGYTF. CDR3 bases: TGTGCCACCGAGGGAGCCCCCGGGGGCTACACCTTC.

CDR3 sequence (DNA): TGTGCCAGCAGCAAAGCGCTTCCCAGGGGACAGCCCCAGCATTTT. It translates to CASSKALPRGQPQHF. The chain couples TRBV21-1 to TRBJ1-5; TRBD1, the D gene given by the table, was not confirmed from the DNA. TRBV21-1 represents a pseudogene. CDR3 length: 15 amino acids.

A few counts support this clonotype. A read error may be the cause here, since a much bigger clone is one base away. The V call is TRBV7-8, the J call TRBJ2-1; unclear D gene. The germline V and J ends were trimmed by 0 bases and 5 bases, with 2 bases remaining between them. This CDR3 is 12 amino acids long. Germline CDR1 SGHVS, CDR2 FQNEAQ. In DNA, the CDR3 is TGTGCCAGCAGCTTAGCGAACAATGAGCAGTTCTTC. It specifies CASSLANNEQFF.

The V call is TRBV4-3, the J call TRBJ2-2; D possibly corresponds to TRBD1 (6 bases). CDR1 and CDR2 from the germline V gene are LGHNA and YSLEER. The V end was cut by 0 bases, the J end by 3 bases, with 11 bases between. The CDR3 is 16 residues long. CDR3 residues: CASSQDGQIHTGELFF. In DNA form, the CDR3 reads TGCGCCAGCAGCCAAGATGGACAGATTCACACCGGGGAGCTGTTTTTT.

This clonotype was seen a handful of times. CDR3 DNA sequence: TGCGCCAGCAGCATCCAGGGGGTAGGGGGCACTGAAGCTTTCTTT. It encodes CASSIQGVGGTEAFF. The chain is built from TRBV5-1 and TRBJ1-1; TRBD1 matches 7 bases. Germline assignment: CDR1 SGHRS and CDR2 YFSETQ. Trimming took 4 bases from V and 4 from J; bases not matched to a gene: 10. The CDR3 has 15 residues.

The rearrangement uses TRBV20-1 and TRBJ2-5; TRBD1 is a possible D gene (6 bases). The V end lost 4 bases, the J end lost 1 base, and 22 bases lay between the germline ends. CDR3 length: 17 amino acids. Germline CDR1 reads DFQATT; CDR2 reads SNEGSKA (reference sequence). The CDR3 here is CSAIIGSLRDIQETQYF. The CDR3 nucleotides read TGCAGTGCTATCATTGGCTCCCTCCGGGACATCCAAGAGACCCAGTACTTC.

The chain couples TRBV19 to TRBJ1-6; D is undetermined. CDR1 is LNHDA and CDR2 is SQIVND in the germline V gene (reference sequence). The CDR3 runs 15 residues. V lost 6 bases to trimming and J lost 7 bases, with 16 bases between them. CDR3 region: CASRAPVALNSPLHF. The CDR3, as DNA: TGTGCCAGTAGGGCCCCCGTGGCACTGAATTCACCCCTCCACTTT.

Note on this clonotype: The junction and the germline gene differ at one end; a read error may be behind it. V and J are TRBV24-1 and TRBJ1-5, with D unclear. Looked up from germline, CDR1 is KGHDR and CDR2 is SFDVKD. This CDR3 comprises 12 residues. The CDR3 DNA follows: TGTGCCACCAGTGGTTGGAATCAGTCCCAGCATTTT. As protein: CATSGWNQSQHF.

As for this clonotype: Germline is not matched at one junction end, which may reflect a read error. V and J are TRBV5-1 and TRBJ2-7; maybe TRBD1 (5 bases). The germline CDR1 and CDR2 sequences are SGHRS and YFSETQ. The CDR3 sequence is 14 residues long. CDR3 DNA: TGCGCCAGCAGGATTAGGGGTGAGGTGTACGAGCAGCACTTC. It codes for CASRIRGEVYEQHF. The full variable domain, rest sourced from reference TRBV5-1 and TRBJ2-7, is KAGVTQTPRYLIKTRGQQVTLSCSPISGHRSVSWYQQTPGQGLQFLFEYFSETQRNKGNFPGRFSGRQFSNSRSEMNVSTLELGDSALYLCASRIRGEVYEQHFGPGTRLTVT.

This clonotype was seen a handful of times. The rearrangement links TRBV5-1 to TRBJ1-1; D might be TRBD1 (6 bases). There are 13 residues in the CDR3. The V end lost 1 base, the J end lost 7 bases, and 11 bases lay between the germline ends. The V gene's germline CDR1 is SGHRS and CDR2 YFSETQ. The CDR3 spells CASSLSQGNEAFF. The CDR3, as DNA: TGCGCCAGCAGCTTGAGTCAGGGGAATGAAGCTTTCTTT.

This clonotype was seen more than once but under ten times. The chain couples TRBV7-3 to TRBJ2-7; D unclear. The CDR3 has 14 amino acids. CDR1 and CDR2 from the germline V gene are SGHTA and FQGTGA. V dropped 0 bases and J dropped 0 bases, with 6 bases sitting between them. The DNA of the CDR3 is TGTGCCAGCAGCTTAACGGGCCTCTCCTACGAGCAGTACGTC. Its translation: CASSLTGLSYEQYV.

The sample holds a few counts of this clonotype. The J gene is TRBJ1-5, the V gene TRBV7-2; 7 positions agree with TRBD1. V lost 4 bases and J lost 5; bases outside the gene matches: 8. Germline loops: CDR1 SGHTA, CDR2 FQGNSA. This CDR3 comprises 15 residues. The CDR3 DNA reads TGTGCCAGCAGCTCAGGGGGGTTGCGGGATCAGCCCCAGCATTTT. Protein product: CASSSGGLRDQPQHF.

The chain joins TRBV12-3 or TRBV12-4 to TRBJ2-7; D not resolved. Trimming pared 6 bases from V and 5 bases from J, leaving 11 bases between. The CDR3 runs 12 residues. The CDR3, as DNA: TGTGCCAGCAGCGAAGTCGTCCACGAGCAGTACTTC. It encodes CASSEVVHEQYF.

This clonotype was observed a few times. The V call is TRBV7-2, the J call TRBJ2-1; a possible D gene is TRBD2 (5 bases). From germline, CDR1 is SGHTA and CDR2 FQGNSA. The length of the CDR3 is 14 residues. V was shortened by 3 bases and J by 6 bases, with 12 bases between the two germline ends. CDR3 bases: TGTGCCAGCAGCTTGGGGAAGGCGGGCAATGAGCAGTTCTTC. Translating gives CASSLGKAGNEQFF.

This clonotype was seen only once. This chain joins TRBV20-1 and TRBJ2-1, with unresolved D. Germline CDR1 reads DFQATT; CDR2 reads SNEGSKA (reference sequence). V lost 5 bases and J lost 5, with 7 bases in between. The CDR3 covers 11 residues. CDR3 sequence: CSAPTNNEQFF. CDR3 DNA sequence: TGCAGTGCTCCGACCAACAATGAGCAGTTCTTC.

This rearrangement joins TRBV5-6 to TRBJ2-5, with 9 bases identical to TRBD2. This CDR3 contains 16 residues. The junction had 5 bases not matched to a gene; V was cut back by 2 bases and J by 0 bases. Germline CDR1 reads SGHDT; CDR2 reads YYEEEE. DNA of the CDR3: TGTGCCAGCAGCTTCATAGCGGGGGCCCACCAAGAGACCCAGTACTTC. Translating gives CASSFIAGAHQETQYF.

This clonotype was counted only a few times. The CDR3, as DNA: TGTGCCAGCAGCCAAGATTCTGCGACTAGCGCAAAAGAGACCCAGTACTTC. Its protein is CASSQDSATSAKETQYF. The rearrangement links TRBV4-2 to TRBJ2-5; 8 bases map to TRBD2. With V trimmed by 0 bases and J by 3 bases, 9 bases remained unmatched. Germline V gives CDR1 LGHNA, CDR2 YNFKEQ. This CDR3 contains 17 residues.

The V gene is TRBV5-5, the J gene TRBJ2-6; D gene unclear. V shed 0 bases and J shed 0 bases, with 13 bases lying between them. CDR3 size: 18 residues. The germline V gene encodes CDR1 SGHKS and CDR2 YYEKEE (reference sequence). The CDR3 here is CASSLVQVRRSGANVLTF. CDR3 bases: TGTGCCAGCAGCTTGGTGCAAGTAAGACGCTCTGGGGCCAACGTCCTGACTTTC. Variable domain in full (rest from reference TRBV5-5 and TRBJ2-6): DAGVTQSPTHLIKTRGQQVTLRCSPISGHKSVSWYQQVLGQGPQFIFQYYEKEERGRGNFPDRFSARQFPNYSSELNVNALLLGDSALYLCASSLVQVRRSGANVLTFGAGSRLTVL.

The CDR3 loop is CASSSSRTTNEKLFF. The CDR3 coding sequence is TGCGCCAGCAGCTCCTCCCGCACAACTAATGAAAAACTGTTTTTT. The rearrangement links TRBV5-1 to TRBJ1-4, with D unresolved. The germline V gene has CDR1 SGHRS and CDR2 YFSETQ. V lost 3 bases and J 0 bases, leaving 9 bases between the germline ends. The CDR3 consists of 15 residues. Full variable domain (remainder filled in from reference TRBV5-1 and TRBJ1-4): KAGVTQTPRYLIKTRGQQVTLSCSPISGHRSVSWYQQTPGQGLQFLFEYFSETQRNKGNFPGRFSGRQFSNSRSEMNVSTLELGDSALYLCASSSSRTTNEKLFFGSGTQLSVL.

The table lists this clonotype with a few counts. The rearrangement links TRBV3-1 to TRBJ1-1; a possible D gene is TRBD1 (6 bases). From germline, CDR1 is LGHDT and CDR2 YNNKEL (reference sequence). The CDR3 extends over 16 amino acids. V dropped 1 base and J dropped 5 bases, with 17 bases sitting between them. CDR3 region: CASSQGGARSRTEAFF. The CDR3 nucleotides read TGTGCCAGCAGCCAAGGGGGGGCGCGAAGTCGAACTGAAGCTTTCTTT.

The chain combines TRBV18 with TRBJ2-5, with 10 bases lining up with TRBD2. The assigned J gene may be wrong: the sequence end matches TRBJ2-1 better. The CDR3 loop spans 17 amino acids. Germline V gives CDR1 KGHSH, CDR2 LQKENI. The CDR3 is CASSRLNLAGAYNEQFF. Written as DNA, the CDR3 is TGTGCCAGCTCACGCCTAAATCTAGCGGGAGCCTACAATGAGCAGTTCTTC.

This chain connects TRBV5-1 to TRBJ2-3; 9 bases map to TRBD2. Unmatched junction bases numbered 10, after V lost 9 bases and J lost 2 bases. The length of the CDR3 is 15 residues. Germline values: CDR1 SGHRS, CDR2 YFSETQ. In DNA, the CDR3 is TGCGCCACCGCTGGTCTAGCGGGGACCACAGATACGCAGTATTTT. Amino acids: CATAGLAGTTDTQYF. The full variable domain, with the rest looked up from reference TRBV5-1 and TRBJ2-3, is KAGVTQTPRYLIKTRGQQVTLSCSPISGHRSVSWYQQTPGQGLQFLFEYFSETQRNKGNFPGRFSGRQFSNSRSEMNVSTLELGDSALYLCATAGLAGTTDTQYFGPGTRLTVL.

The V gene is TRBV29-1, the J gene TRBJ1-1; maybe TRBD1 (5 bases). The CDR3 covers 14 residues. The V gene's germline CDR1 is SQVTM and CDR2 ANQGSEA. V lost 4 bases and J 4 bases, leaving 16 bases between the germline ends. The CDR3 protein is CSVGSGLSGTEAFF. The CDR3 nucleotides read TGCAGCGTTGGGTCAGGGTTGTCGGGCACTGAAGCTTTCTTT.

There are a few counts of this clonotype. V usage is TRBV5-1 and J usage is TRBJ2-5; the match to TRBD1 covers 10 bases. This CDR3 is built from 18 residues. Per germline, CDR1 SGHRS and CDR2 YFSETQ. V gave up 1 base and J gave up 5 bases; unmatched junction bases: 14. The CDR3 here is CASSLSGWGQGNLETQYF. The CDR3 region has the DNA TGCGCCAGCAGCTTGAGTGGATGGGGACAGGGGAATTTGGAGACCCAGTACTTC.

DNA of the CDR3: TGCAGTGCTGTAAATACAGGGAATCAGCCCCAGCATTTT. Encoded protein: CSAVNTGNQPQHF. The V and J genes are TRBV20-1 and TRBJ1-5; D might be TRBD1 (6 bases). Germline V lookup: CDR1 DFQATT, CDR2 SNEGSKA (reference sequence). The germline V and J ends were trimmed by 5 bases and 4 bases, with 12 bases remaining between them. CDR3 length equals 13 residues.